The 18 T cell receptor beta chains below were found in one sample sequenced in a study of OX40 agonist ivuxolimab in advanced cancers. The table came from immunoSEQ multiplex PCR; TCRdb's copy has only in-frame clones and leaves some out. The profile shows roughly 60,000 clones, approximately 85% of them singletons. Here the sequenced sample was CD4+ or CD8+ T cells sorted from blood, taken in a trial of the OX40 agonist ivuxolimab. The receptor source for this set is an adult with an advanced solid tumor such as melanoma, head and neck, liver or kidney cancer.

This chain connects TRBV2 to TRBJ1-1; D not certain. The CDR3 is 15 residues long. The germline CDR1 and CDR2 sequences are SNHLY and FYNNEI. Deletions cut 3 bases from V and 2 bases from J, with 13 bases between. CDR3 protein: CASSEDRLSNTEAFF. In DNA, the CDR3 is TGTGCCAGCAGTGAGGATAGGCTGTCCAACACTGAAGCTTTCTTT.

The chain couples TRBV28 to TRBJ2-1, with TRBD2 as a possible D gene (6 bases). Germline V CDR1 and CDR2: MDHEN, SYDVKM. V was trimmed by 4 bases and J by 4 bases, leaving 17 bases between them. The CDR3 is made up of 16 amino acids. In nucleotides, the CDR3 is TGTGCCAGCAGTTCAACCGGGACGGGGGATTACAATGAGCAGTTCTTC. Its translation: CASSSTGTGDYNEQFF.

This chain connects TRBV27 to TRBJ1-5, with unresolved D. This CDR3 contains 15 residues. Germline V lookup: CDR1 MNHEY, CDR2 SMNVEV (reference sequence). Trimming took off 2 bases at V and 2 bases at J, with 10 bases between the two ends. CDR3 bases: TGTGCCAGCAGTTTAGTTACCGGACGCAATCAGCCCCAGCATTTT. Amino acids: CASSLVTGRNQPQHF.

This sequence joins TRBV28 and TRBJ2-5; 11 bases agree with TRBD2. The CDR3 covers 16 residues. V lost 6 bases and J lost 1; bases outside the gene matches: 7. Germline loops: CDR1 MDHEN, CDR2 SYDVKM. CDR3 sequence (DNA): TGTGCCAGCAGACCCGGCCTAGCGGGGGGCCAAGAGACCCAGTACTTC. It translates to CASRPGLAGGQETQYF.

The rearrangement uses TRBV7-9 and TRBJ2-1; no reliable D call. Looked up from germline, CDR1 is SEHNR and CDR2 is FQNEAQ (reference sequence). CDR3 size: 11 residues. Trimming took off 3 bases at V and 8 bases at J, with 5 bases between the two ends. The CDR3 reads CASSFYDEQFF. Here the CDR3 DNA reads TGTGCCAGCAGCTTTTACGATGAGCAGTTCTTC.

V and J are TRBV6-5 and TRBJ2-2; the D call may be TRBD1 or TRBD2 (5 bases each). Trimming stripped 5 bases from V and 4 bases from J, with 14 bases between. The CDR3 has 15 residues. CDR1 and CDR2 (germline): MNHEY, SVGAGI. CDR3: CASSLVGAGTGELFF. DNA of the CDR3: TGTGCCAGCAGTCTAGTCGGGGCTGGCACCGGGGAGCTGTTTTTT.

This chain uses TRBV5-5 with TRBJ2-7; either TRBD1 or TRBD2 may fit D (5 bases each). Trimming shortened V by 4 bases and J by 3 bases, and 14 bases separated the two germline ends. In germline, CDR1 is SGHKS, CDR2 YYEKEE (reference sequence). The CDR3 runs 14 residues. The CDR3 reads CASSMGTADYEQYF. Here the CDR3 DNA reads TGTGCCAGCAGCATGGGGACGGCCGACTACGAGCAGTACTTC.

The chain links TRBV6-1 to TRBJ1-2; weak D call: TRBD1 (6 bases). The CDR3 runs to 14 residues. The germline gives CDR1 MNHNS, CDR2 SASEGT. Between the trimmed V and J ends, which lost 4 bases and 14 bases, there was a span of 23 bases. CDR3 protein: CASSVLLTGLGSTF. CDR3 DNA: TGTGCCAGCAGTGTACTCCTGACAGGACTTGGTTCGACCTTC.

CDR3 sequence reads: CASSVEGRKNSPLHF. The CDR3 DNA sequence: TGTGCCAGCAGCGTAGAAGGACGGAAAAATTCACCCCTCCACTTT. V and J are TRBV9 and TRBJ1-6; D not certain. This CDR3 is built from 15 residues. The V gene's germline CDR1 is SGDLS and CDR2 YYNGEE. The V gene lost 0 bases and the J gene lost 7 bases, with 11 bases spanning the gap.

CDR3 sequence (DNA): TGTGCCATCAGTGAGTCGAACGAGGGTGAGCAGTACTTC. Protein product: CAISESNEGEQYF. The chain joins TRBV10-3 to TRBJ2-7; tentative D call: TRBD2 (5 bases). Trimming cost V 0 bases and J 7 bases, with 10 bases left between them. The CDR3 sequence is 13 residues long. The germline gives CDR1 ENHRY, CDR2 SYGVKD.

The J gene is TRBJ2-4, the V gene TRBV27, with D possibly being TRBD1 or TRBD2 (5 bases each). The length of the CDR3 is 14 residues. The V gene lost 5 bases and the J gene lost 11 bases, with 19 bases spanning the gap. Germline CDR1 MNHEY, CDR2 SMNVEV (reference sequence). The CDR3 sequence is CASSPGDGVRVQYF. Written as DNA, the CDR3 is TGTGCCAGCAGTCCTGGGGACGGGGTAAGGGTTCAGTACTTC.

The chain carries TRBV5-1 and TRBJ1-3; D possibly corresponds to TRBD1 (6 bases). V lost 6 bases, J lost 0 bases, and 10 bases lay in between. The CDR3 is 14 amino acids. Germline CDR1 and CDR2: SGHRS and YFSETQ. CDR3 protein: CASMDRTSGNTIYF. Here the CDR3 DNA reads TGCGCCAGCATGGACAGAACCTCTGGAAACACCATATATTTT.

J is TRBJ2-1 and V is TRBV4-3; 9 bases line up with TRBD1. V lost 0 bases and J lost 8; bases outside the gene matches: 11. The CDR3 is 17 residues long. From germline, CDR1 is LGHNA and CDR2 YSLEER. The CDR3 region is CASSQESPGQGIYEQFF. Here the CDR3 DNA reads TGCGCCAGCAGCCAAGAAAGTCCGGGACAGGGAATATATGAGCAGTTCTTC.

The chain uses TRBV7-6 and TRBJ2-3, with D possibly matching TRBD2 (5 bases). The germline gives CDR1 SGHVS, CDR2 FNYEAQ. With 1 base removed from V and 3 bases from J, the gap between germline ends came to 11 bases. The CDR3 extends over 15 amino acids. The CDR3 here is CASSLESSSTDTQYF. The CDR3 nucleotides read TGTGCCAGCAGCTTAGAGTCTAGCTCTACAGATACGCAGTATTTT. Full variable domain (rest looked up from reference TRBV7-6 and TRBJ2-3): GAGVSQSPRYKVTKRGQDVALRCDPISGHVSLYWYRQALGQGPEFLTYFNYEAQQDKSGLPNDRFSAERPEGSISTLTIQRTEQRDSAMYRCASSLESSSTDTQYFGPGTRLTVL.

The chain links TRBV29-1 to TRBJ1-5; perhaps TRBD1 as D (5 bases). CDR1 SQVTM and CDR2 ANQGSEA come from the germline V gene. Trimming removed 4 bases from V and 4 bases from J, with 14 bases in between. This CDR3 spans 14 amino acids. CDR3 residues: CSVVVGHENQPQHF. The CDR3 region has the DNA TGCAGCGTTGTTGTGGGGCATGAGAATCAGCCCCAGCATTTT.

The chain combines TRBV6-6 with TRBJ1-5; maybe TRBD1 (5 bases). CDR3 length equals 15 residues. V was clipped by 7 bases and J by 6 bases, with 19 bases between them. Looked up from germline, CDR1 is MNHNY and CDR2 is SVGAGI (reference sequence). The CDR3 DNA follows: TGTGCCAGCAATGGGGGGGAGGGTTTGAGTCAGCCCCAGCATTTT. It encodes CASNGGEGLSQPQHF.

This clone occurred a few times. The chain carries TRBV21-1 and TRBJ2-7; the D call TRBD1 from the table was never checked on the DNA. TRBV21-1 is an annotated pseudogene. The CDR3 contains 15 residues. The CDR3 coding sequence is TGTGCCAGCAGCGCCCGGGACAGAACTAGCTACGAGCAGTACTTC. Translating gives CASSARDRTSYEQYF.

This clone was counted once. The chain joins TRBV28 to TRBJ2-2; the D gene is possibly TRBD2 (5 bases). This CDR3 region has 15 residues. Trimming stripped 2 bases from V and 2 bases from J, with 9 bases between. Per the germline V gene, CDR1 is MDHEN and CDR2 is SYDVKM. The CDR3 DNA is TGTGCCAGCAGTTTAGAAGCGGACAACACCGGGGAGCTGTTTTTT. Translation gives CASSLEADNTGELFF.